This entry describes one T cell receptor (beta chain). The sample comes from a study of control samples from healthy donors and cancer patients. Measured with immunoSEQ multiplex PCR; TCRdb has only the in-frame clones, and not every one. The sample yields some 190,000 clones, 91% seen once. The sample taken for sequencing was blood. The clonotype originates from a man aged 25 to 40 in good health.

CDR3 in DNA: TGCGCCAGCAGCCGCCTAGAGGGCTCCGGGGAGCTGTTTTTT. This translates into CASSRLEGSGELFF. The chain couples TRBV5-1 to TRBJ2-2, with D perhaps matching TRBD2 (5 bases). V shed 4 bases and J shed 6 bases, with 13 bases lying between them. This CDR3 has 14 residues. CDR1 is SGHRS, CDR2 YFSETQ, per germline. Variable domain in full (rest from reference TRBV5-1 and TRBJ2-2): KAGVTQTPRYLIKTRGQQVTLSCSPISGHRSVSWYQQTPGQGLQFLFEYFSETQRNKGNFPGRFSGRQFSNSRSEMNVSTLELGDSALYLCASSRLEGSGELFFGEGSRLTVL.